The subject of this entry is one TCR beta chain. The data were taken from a study of PD-L1 blockade in urothelial cancer. The ends lost 9 bases at V and 6 bases at J; junction bases unmatched: 4. CDR3 length equals 12 residues. CDR1 LNHDA and CDR2 SQIVND come from the germline V gene (reference sequence). Added to each PCR by spiking were synthetic TCR analog templates. Method: immunoSEQ multiplex PCR; TCRdb's copy keeps in-frame clones and lacks some. This repertoire shows tens of thousands of clones, less than 90% found once; its top ten account for roughly a tenth. The material sequenced was PBMCs, taken around atezolizumab (anti-PD-L1) treatment. This chain uses TRBV19 with TRBJ2-2, with 7 bases aligning to TRBD1. The source is a man between 65 and 85 years old with urothelial cancer. The CDR3: CARGQHSGELFF. The CDR3 DNA is TGTGCCAGGGGACAGCACTCCGGGGAGCTGTTTTTT.